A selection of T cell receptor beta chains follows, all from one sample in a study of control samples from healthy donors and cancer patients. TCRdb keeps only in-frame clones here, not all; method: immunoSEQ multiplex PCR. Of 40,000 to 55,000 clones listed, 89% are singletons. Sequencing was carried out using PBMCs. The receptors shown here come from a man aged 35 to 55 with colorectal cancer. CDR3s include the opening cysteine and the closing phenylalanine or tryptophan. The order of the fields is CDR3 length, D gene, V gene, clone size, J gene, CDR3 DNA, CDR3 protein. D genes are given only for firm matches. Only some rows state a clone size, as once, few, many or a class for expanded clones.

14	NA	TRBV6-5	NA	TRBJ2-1	TGTGCCAGCACTGGACAGAGTCCTGTGATTGAGCAGTTCTTC	CASTGQSPVIEQFF
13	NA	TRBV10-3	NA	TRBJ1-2	TGTGCCATCAGTGATTCAACGAGCTATGGCTACACCTTC	CAISDSTSYGYTF
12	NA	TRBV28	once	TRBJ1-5	TGTGCCAGCAGCCTACAGGGCCACCCCCGGCATTTT	CASSLQGHPRHF
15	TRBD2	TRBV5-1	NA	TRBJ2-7	TGCGCCAGCAGCATATTAGCGGGAGGGGAGTACGAGCAGTACTTC	CASSILAGGEYEQYF
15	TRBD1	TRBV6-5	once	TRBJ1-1	TGTGCCAGCAGTTACTCGGCACAGGGGAGCACTGAAGCTTCCTTT	CASSYSAQGSTEASF
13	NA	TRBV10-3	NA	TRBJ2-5	TGTGCCATCGGACGGACGGACCAAGAGACCCAGTACTTC	CAIGRTDQETQYF
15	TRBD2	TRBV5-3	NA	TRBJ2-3	TGTGCCAGAAGCTGCCGGGGGGTCCCCCAAGATACGCAGTATTTT	CARSCRGVPQDTQYF
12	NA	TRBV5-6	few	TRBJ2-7	TGTGCCAGCAGCTCAGGGACCCACGAGCAGTACTTC	CASSSGTHEQYF
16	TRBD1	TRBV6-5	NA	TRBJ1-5	TGTGCCAGCAGTTCCGGGAAGGGGGCCGAACATCAGCCCCAGCATTTT	CASSSGKGAEHQPQHF
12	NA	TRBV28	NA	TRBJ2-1	TGTGCCAGCAGCAATTCCTACAATGAGCAGTTCTTC	CASSNSYNEQFF
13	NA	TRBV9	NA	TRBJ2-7	TGTGCCAGCAGCGTAGTGGGCGCCTCCGAGCAGTACTTC	CASSVVGASEQYF
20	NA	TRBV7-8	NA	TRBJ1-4	TGTGCCAGCAGCTTAGGTCCCCAATATGACGGCGGGGGAGTTAATGAAAAACTGTTTTTT	CASSLGPQYDGGGVNEKLFF